This T cell receptor (beta chain) was recorded in a study of cytomegalovirus exposure and HLA in healthy donors (dated by TCRdb to 2016 to 2017). Concerning the study at large: According to an earlier analysis of a few hundred of the donors, about 170 million T cells yielded 95 million to 140 million unique TCR beta sequences and roughly 280 Gb of sequence data. Roughly 300 gigabases of sequencing data and around 90 million unique TCR sequences made up an early release that covered several hundred HLA-typed donors. Among several hundred genotyped donors of the cohort, an average of roughly 230,000 unique TCR beta nucleotide sequences was sequenced per donor, of which 15% to 20% were non-productive. The number of typed donors differed by locus: about 620-640 for A, B, C, DRB1 and DQB1; some 500 for DQA1; 606 for DPA1; and around 450 for DPB1. Donor age, sex, ethnicity and CMV serostatus were compiled alongside the repertoire data. About five DR-DQ haplotypes were treated as single units for association and clustering because of strong linkage in the cohort. An earlier analysis of approximately 630 of the donors applied high-throughput TCR beta sequencing to assess whether each TCR beta V gene segment acted as functional or pseudogenic. A later genetic analysis took genome-wide SNP genotypes for about three fifths of the 666 donors and used that subset as a discovery cohort. A later analysis re-examined previously published TCR beta repertoires from just over 650 donors and added high-resolution HLA genotyping to investigate patterns of TCR occurrence. In addition to the first cohort of 650 to 800 subjects, a separate validation cohort of some 120 different subjects was used. Of the approximately 400 genotyped donors, 81% were placed in the genetic ancestry cluster associated with self-reported Caucasian donors. High-throughput TCR immunosequencing, statistical association of individual TCRs with disease status, and machine learning were combined to predict cytomegalovirus infection status. Rather than drawing on any new phenotypic data, the later analysis identified candidate immune exposures from TCR beta sequences and the way those sequences occurred across donors. Both class I and class II loci were covered by HLA typing, at four-digit resolution. The study used immunosequencing to profile the T cell repertoires of approximately 650 subjects and linked those repertoires to cytomegalovirus serostatus. Every repertoire in the discovery cohort had been generated on one and the same sequencing platform. The study aimed to test whether cataloging public T cell receptors could reveal signatures of past pathogen exposure. What the research found in general, with its limitations: A further reported finding was that TCR beta sequences accurately predicted the HLA-A and HLA-B alleles for most subjects in the first cohort. Immune exposure information for the cohort was limited to CMV serostatus. Compared with equally common non-associated chains, HLA-associated TCR beta chains in a later analysis were more clonally expanded and had lower generation probabilities. In an earlier analysis of some 500 of the donors, most TCR beta V segments appeared in productive rearrangements about 87% or about 30% of the time, broadly matching IMGT annotations. In this cohort, only TCR beta chains were sequenced, and detectable features were limited by the absence of alpha or paired-chain data. Correlated functional status among segregating V segments might reflect linkage disequilibrium, but an unknown experimental factor could not be ruled out. A few of the identified cytomegalovirus-associated TCR beta chains were confirmed in vitro to be specific for cytomegalovirus antigens. In a later genetic analysis, fewer N-insertions in productive TCRs were reported among donors in an Asian-associated ancestry cluster than the roughly 700-donor mean. In the study, 150 to 200 TCR beta chains were listed as associated with cytomegalovirus. Cytomegalovirus status was reported to be diagnosed by the classifier with high specificity and sensitivity in both the original and validation cohorts. In a later analysis, 16,951 TCR beta sequences were associated with specific HLA alleles at a false discovery rate of 0.05. Assigning TCR associations to individual alleles was difficult when HLA alleles, especially DR and DQ, strongly co-occurred. The presence/absence analyses assumed that sequencing depth was roughly uniform across donors, and that assumption may not be true. Because counts were too low, roughly 16 rarely observed V segments, including chromosome 9 orphons, were left out of the earlier analysis of 500 to 750 of the donors. A later analysis found that TCR association rates varied across HLA loci, with DRB1 alleles showing the most associated TCRs and HLA-C alleles the fewest. A cluster of highly shared sequence variants was judged likely to be a technical artifact of the sequencing pipeline. The 87-base-pair reads could not distinguish some IMGT-functional V segments, including TRBV6-2 and TRBV6-3, so those segments were excluded. According to a later analysis, most CMV-associated TCR beta chains appeared to be HLA-restricted, and the HLA associations seemed to be driven largely by CMV exposure. Several of the top co-occurrence clusters appeared to be linked to parvovirus B19, influenza, CMV and Epstein-Barr virus, according to a later analysis. While some public TCRs were present in many individuals, most TCR sequences turned up only very rarely across donors. The authors suggested that the approach could potentially be generalized to other disease states and immunological phenotypes. An association between a missense DCLRE1C variant and V-gene and J-gene trimming of TCR beta chains was found in a later genetic analysis and replicated in an independent cohort. Because some donors lacked HLA typing at each locus, the association tests relied only on the typed subset.

Clipping removes 7 bases from V and 12 bases from J, with 9 as the unmatched junction base count. From the cysteine through the phenylalanine, the CDR3 covers 14 amino acids. Only the CDR3 region is kept as DNA, spanning 42 bases read in frame from base 1. The germline V gene gives CDR1 as SGHAT and CDR2 as FQNNGV. The cohort consisted of hundreds of healthy bone marrow donors. At the time of sampling, every cohort member was nominally healthy, though immune exposures that went unrecorded were likely present. The donor was CMV seropositive and was included in the group of 290 or so seropositive cohort members. A peripheral blood sample was provided by each donor, and peripheral blood mononuclear cells were used for TCR beta sequencing. The Qiagen DNeasy Blood Extraction Kit was used to extract genomic DNA from the blood cell samples. Receptors were amplified or captured by the immunoSEQ multiplex PCR assay. The multiplex PCR relied on a mix of 60 forward primers for TCR Vbeta segments and 13 reverse primers for TCR Jbeta segments. A multiplex PCR assay on genomic DNA amplified the CDR3 region of rearranged TCR beta genes. The amplified TCR beta libraries were sequenced on the Illumina HiSeq System as 87-base-pair reads. Under the source paper's analysis protocol: Across the 640 or so repertoires, a later analysis counted 75 million to 90 million unique TCR beta chains, about 10 million of which were shared by at least two donors. Raw reads were error-corrected and collapsed into unique sequences by a nearest-neighbor algorithm in which closely related sequences were merged to remove PCR and sequencing errors. Alignment of CDR3 sequences to IMGT reference sequences was used to assign V, D and J gene segments. For a sequence to be retained, at least a six-nucleotide match to both a V gene segment and a J gene segment was required. Rearrangements were classified as productive when the CDR3 lacked stop codons and remained in frame with V and J, and all other rearrangements were classified as non-productive. CDR3 was defined by IMGT convention, running from the second conserved V-encoded cysteine to the conserved J-encoded phenylalanine. The earlier analysis of some 550 of the donors excluded any sequence lacking an unambiguous match to a single V gene segment. An earlier analysis of under 750 of the donors called V segments functional above 56.7% productive rearrangements and segregating when the between-donor standard deviation exceeded 5%. A statistical classification framework was built to diagnose cytomegalovirus status from the catalog of TCR beta chain sequences. A later analysis assigned V and J genes by comparing TCR nucleotide sequences with IMGT/GENE-DB human TR gene sequences. In a later analysis, CDR3 sequences and most-parsimonious VDJ recombination scenarios were assigned using the TCRdist pipeline. In a later analysis, each TCR beta chain was defined by its CDR3 amino acid sequence together with its V-gene family, and reads without a unique V-gene family were excluded. In a later analysis, 550 to 650 highly shared, low-generation-probability nucleotide sequences were removed to address suspected cross-contamination and a sequencing artifact. For each public chain, a later analysis derived a clonal expansion index from normalized ranks of inferred template counts within each repertoire. In a later analysis, generation probabilities were computed using a VDJ recombination model fitted to out-of-frame rearrangements, and the results were checked against IGoR. In a later analysis, hypergeometric tests were used to score TCR-TCR, TCR-HLA and TCR-CMV co-occurrence, with a repertoire-size bias correction applied to TCR pairs. False discovery rates were estimated in a later analysis by permuting HLA or CMV assignments 20 times. In a later analysis, co-occurring TCRs were grouped with DBSCAN, and TCRdist sequence similarity was added when clustering was performed within HLA-allele-positive subsets. Repertoires with fewer than 30,000 or more than 120,000 public chains, plus five repertoires with anomalous nucleotide sharing, were excluded from co-occurrence clustering. Here the immuneACCESS table is served through TCRdb, limited to in-frame sequences with V and J called. Missing clones are a known gap in these copies; in checked studies unresolved V genes cover under half, and the rest lacks a known reason. For V, J and clone size, that table is used; D and trimming come from the DNA. A total of 100,000 or so clones appear in this sample, 60% to 85% of them only once. The ten largest clones take up under 5.5% of the sample.

A note on this clone: Its specific antigen is unknown. Base qualities are not at hand, and no much larger clone is one base apart.

The chain links TRBV11-2 with TRBJ2-1, with 13 middle bases fitting TRBD2. This receptor was taken from a woman aged 40-49 years in good health and CMV-seropositive. Sample: PBMCs. The CDR3 region has the sequence CASTLAGGQGGQFF. The DNA reads as follows: TGTGCCAGCACACTAGCGGGGGGGCAAGGGGGGCAGTTCTTC.